This T cell receptor (beta chain) was captured in a study of blood T cell repertoires in COVID-19. Study in general: Researchers got acute and convalescent COVID-19 samples from the United States, Italy and Spain. PBMCs, B-cell-depleted T cells, or T cells provided the cDNA or gDNA that made up the material.

Original data processing: From reference gene primer amplification, estimates of nucleated cell counts were derived. Generated by immunoSEQ multiplex PCR, the TCRdb table keeps only in-frame clones and is missing some. V and J calls and clone size are those listed in that table; D and trimming were worked out from the DNA. This sample carries some 150,000 clones, roughly 76% of them seen once, and the ten largest clones take roughly 8.4%. Germline-derived CDR1 and CDR2 are LNHDA and SQIVND (reference sequence). J lost 4 bases, V lost 8 bases, and 9 bases had no gene match. The length of the CDR3 is 14 residues.

The chain recombines TRBV19 with TRBJ2-5; TRBD2 matches at 8 bases. The sequence was collected from a human donor with acute or convalescent COVID-19. The donor label of this sample is uncertain. The material sequenced was peripheral blood. CDR3 sequence reads: CASSFGTRAETQYF. In nucleotides, the CDR3 is TGTGCCAGTTCGTTCGGGACTAGGGCAGAGACCCAGTACTTC. Using reference TRBV19 and TRBJ2-5 for the parts outside the CDR3, the full variable domain is DGGITQSPKYLFRKEGQNVTLSCEQNLNHDAMYWYRQDPGQGLRLIYYSQIVNDFQKGDIAEGYSVSREKKESFPLTVTSAQKNPTAFYLCASSFGTRAETQYFGPGTRLLVL.